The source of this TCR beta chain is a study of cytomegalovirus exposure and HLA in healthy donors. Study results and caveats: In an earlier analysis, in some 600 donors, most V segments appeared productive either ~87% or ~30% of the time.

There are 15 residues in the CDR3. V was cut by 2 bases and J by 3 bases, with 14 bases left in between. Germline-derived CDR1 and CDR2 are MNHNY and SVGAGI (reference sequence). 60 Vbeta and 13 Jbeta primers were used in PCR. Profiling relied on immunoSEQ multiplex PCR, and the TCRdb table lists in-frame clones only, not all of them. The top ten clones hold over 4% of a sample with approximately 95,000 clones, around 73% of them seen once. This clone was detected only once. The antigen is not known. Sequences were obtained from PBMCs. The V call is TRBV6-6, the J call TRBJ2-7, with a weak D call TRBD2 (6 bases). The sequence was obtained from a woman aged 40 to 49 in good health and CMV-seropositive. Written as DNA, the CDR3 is TGTGCCAGCAGTTACGGGGCGGGATCTGGCTACGAGCAGTACTTC. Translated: CASSYGAGSGYEQYF.